This T cell receptor (beta chain) appears in the sequencing data of a study of naive and memory T cell subsets. The beta constant-region primer was an equimolar mix of two oligonucleotides covering TRBC1 and TRBC2. An oligonucleotide with the SP2 primer and a 12-nucleotide UMI was ligated to the cDNA 3' end. Four rounds of PCR amplified the ligated cDNA using nested alpha and beta constant-region primers plus SP2. TCRdb itself ran the UMI-ligation and nested PCR reads through MiXCR, one entry per CDR3 protein. Of approximately 85,000 distinct CDR3 sequences in the sample, over 7% were seen once. Germline assignment: CDR1 SGHKS and CDR2 YYEKEE (reference sequence). The CDR3 runs to 15 residues. V was clipped by 4 bases and J by 4 bases; unmatched bases: 8.

The sample taken for sequencing was central memory CD4+ T cells from blood. J is TRBJ1-5 and V is TRBV5-5, with 7 nucleotides matching TRBD1. The origin of this receptor is a human donor in good health. The CDR3 nucleotides read TGTGCCAGCAGCCGGACGACAGGGAGTAATCAGCCCCAGCATTTT. Residues: CASSRTTGSNQPQHF.